The following is a T cell receptor (beta chain) sequence with its context. Its specificity is not known. The data were taken from a study of naive and memory T cell subsets. Two oligonucleotides, mixed equimolar, formed the beta constant-region primer covering TRBC1 and TRBC2. Ligation attached a single-stranded oligonucleotide with a 12-nucleotide UMI and the SP2 primer to the cDNA 3' end. The ligated cDNA underwent four PCR rounds using SP2 and nested alpha and beta constant-region primers. Via MiXCR, TCRdb re-called the UMI-ligation and nested PCR reads, giving one row per CDR3 protein. There are around 40,000 distinct CDR3 sequences in the sample; 13% occur only once, and 22% lies in the top ten. After CD4 positive bead selection, the CD4-negative fraction gave CD8 T cells. Findings and caveats of the study: The power law exponent of TCR abundance differed between naive and memory cells.

Germline V gene lookup returns CDR1 MNHEY and CDR2 SMNVEV (reference sequence). V dropped 10 bases and J dropped 3 bases, with 25 bases sitting between them. This CDR3 comprises 17 residues. The rearrangement uses TRBV27 and TRBJ2-1, with D perhaps TRBD2 (7 bases). The clonotype originates from a human donor in good health. Source material: effector memory CD4+ T cells from blood. This sample's subset: effector memory, CD45RA- CD27-. This CDR3 reads CATRARGALPFYNEQFF. In DNA, the CDR3 is TGTGCCACGCGAGCTCGGGGGGCTCTACCCTTCTACAATGAGCAGTTCTTC.